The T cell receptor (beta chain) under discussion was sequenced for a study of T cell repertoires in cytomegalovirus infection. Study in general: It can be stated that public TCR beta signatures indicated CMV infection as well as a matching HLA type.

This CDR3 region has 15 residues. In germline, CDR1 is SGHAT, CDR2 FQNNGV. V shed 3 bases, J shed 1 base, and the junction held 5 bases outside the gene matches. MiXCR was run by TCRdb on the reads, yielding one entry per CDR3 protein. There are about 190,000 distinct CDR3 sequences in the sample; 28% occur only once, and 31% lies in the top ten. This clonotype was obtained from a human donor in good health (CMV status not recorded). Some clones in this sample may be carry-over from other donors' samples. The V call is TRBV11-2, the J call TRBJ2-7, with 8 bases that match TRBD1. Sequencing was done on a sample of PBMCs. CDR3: CASSFSGTGSYEQYF. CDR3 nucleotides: TGTGCCAGCAGCTTCTCCGGGACAGGATCCTACGAGCAGTACTTC.